The clone carrying this T cell receptor (beta chain) was counted many times. Its antigen is still unknown. This CDR3 region has 13 residues. Germline loops: CDR1 SGHTA, CDR2 FQGNSA. V shed 6 bases and J shed 5 bases, with 11 bases lying between them. These data come from a study of T cells in Graves' hyperthyroidism and ophthalmopathy. Study-wide points: In the blood, most expanded thyroid clonotypes above 0.001 appeared as well. Ophthalmopathy onset followed model prediction by a median about seven months.

Amplified TCR beta CDR3 regions derived from RNA transcripts. HTBI primers were employed in a first-round RT-PCR of the TCR CDR3. TCRdb re-derived calls from the multiplex PCR reads in MiXCR, one entry per CDR3 protein. The table lists some 500,000 distinct CDR3 sequences, around 14% of them singletons. Patients aged 18 to 65 had newly diagnosed hyperthyroidism of under 2 months' duration. This TCR was recovered from a young woman with Graves' hyperthyroidism. The genes are TRBV7-2 and TRBJ2-1; D is possibly TRBD2 (6 bases). Sequencing input: blood. The CDR3 region has the DNA TGTGCCAGCAGGGATTCTAGCGACAATGAGCAGTTCTTC. As protein: CASRDSSDNEQFF.